This T cell receptor (beta chain) is drawn from a study of shared clonotypes between healthy human individuals. V lost 3 bases and J lost 2; bases outside the gene matches: 4. CDR1 and CDR2 (germline): SEHNR, FQNEAQ (reference sequence). This CDR3 is built from 17 residues. The repertoire was sequenced with immunoSEQ multiplex PCR; TCRdb's copy has only in-frame clones and lacks some. The sample carries some 500,000 clones, around three quarters recorded once. The TCR originated in a woman aged 40 to 50 in good health. Some clones in this sample may be carry-over from other donors' samples. The sequencing sample was made of PBMCs. This sequence joins TRBV7-9 and TRBJ2-2, with 12 bases aligning to TRBD2. The CDR3 sequence: CASSFPTSGRNTGELFF. CDR3 sequence (DNA): TGTGCCAGCAGCTTCCCGACTAGCGGGAGAAACACCGGGGAGCTGTTTTTT.